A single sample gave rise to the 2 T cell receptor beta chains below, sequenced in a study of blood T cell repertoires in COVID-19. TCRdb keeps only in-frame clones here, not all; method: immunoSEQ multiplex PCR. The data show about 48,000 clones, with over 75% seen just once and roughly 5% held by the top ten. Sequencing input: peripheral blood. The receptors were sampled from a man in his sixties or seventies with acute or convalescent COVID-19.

In nucleotides, the CDR3 is TGCGCCAGCAGCCAAGAGCAGGACACTGAAGCTTTCTTT. Its translation is CASSQEQDTEAFF. This chain links TRBV4-3 with TRBJ1-1; D is uncertain. The CDR3 is made up of 13 amino acids. Germline V lookup: CDR1 LGHNA, CDR2 YSLEER. V was shortened by 0 bases and J by 3 bases, with 5 bases between the two germline ends.

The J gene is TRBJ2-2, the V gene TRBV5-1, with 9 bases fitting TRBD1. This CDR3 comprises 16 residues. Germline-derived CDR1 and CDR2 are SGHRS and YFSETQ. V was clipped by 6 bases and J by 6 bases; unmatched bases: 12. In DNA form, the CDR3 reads TGCGCCAGCATCTACGGGGGGACAGGGAGCCCCGGGGAGCTGTTTTTT. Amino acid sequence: CASIYGGTGSPGELFF.